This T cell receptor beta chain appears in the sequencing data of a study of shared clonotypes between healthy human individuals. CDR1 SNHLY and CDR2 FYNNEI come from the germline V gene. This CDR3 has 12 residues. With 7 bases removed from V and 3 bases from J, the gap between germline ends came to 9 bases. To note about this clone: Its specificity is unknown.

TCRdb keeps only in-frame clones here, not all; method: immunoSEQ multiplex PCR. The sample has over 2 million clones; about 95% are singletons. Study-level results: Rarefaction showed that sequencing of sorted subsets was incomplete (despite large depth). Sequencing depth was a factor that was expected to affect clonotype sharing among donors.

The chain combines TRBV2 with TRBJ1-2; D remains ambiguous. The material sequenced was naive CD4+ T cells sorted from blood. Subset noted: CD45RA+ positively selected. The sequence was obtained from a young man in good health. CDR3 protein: CASKEVDYGYTF. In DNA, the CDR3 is TGTGCCAGCAAGGAGGTTGACTATGGCTACACCTTC.